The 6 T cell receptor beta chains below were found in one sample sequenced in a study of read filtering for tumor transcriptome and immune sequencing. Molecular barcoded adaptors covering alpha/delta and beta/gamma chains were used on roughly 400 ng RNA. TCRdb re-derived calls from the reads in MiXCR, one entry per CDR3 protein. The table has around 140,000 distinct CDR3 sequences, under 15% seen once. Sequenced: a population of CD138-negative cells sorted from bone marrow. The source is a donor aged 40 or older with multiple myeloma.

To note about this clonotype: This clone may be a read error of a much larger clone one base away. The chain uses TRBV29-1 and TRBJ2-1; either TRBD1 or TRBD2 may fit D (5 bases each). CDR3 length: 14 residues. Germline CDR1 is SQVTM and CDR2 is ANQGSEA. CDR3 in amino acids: CGVARDVVNNEQFF. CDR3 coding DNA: TGCGGCGTTGCCCGGGACGTGGTCAACAATGAGCAGTTCTTC.

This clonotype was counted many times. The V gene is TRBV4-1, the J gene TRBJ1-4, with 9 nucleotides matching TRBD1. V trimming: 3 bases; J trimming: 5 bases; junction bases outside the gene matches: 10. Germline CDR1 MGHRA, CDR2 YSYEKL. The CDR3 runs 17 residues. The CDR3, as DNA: TGCGCCAGCAGCCAGGGGGACAGGGTATACCGAAATGAAAAACTGTTTTTT. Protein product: CASSQGDRVYRNEKLFF.

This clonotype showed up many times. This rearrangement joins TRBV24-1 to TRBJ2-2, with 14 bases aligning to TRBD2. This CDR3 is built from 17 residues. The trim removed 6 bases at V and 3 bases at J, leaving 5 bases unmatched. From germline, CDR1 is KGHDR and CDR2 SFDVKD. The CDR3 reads CATSLGLAGVYTGELFF. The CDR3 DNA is TGTGCCACCAGTTTGGGACTAGCGGGAGTGTACACCGGGGAGCTGTTTTTT.

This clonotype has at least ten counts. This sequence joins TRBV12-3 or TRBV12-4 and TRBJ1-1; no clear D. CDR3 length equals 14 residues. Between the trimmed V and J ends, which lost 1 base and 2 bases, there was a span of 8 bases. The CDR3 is CASSLGGINTEAFF. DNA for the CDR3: TGTGCCAGCAGTTTAGGGGGTATTAACACTGAAGCTTTCTTT.

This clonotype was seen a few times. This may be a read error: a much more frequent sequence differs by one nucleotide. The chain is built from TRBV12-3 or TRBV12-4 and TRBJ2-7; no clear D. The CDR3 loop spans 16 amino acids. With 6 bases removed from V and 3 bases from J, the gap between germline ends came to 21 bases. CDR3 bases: TGTGCCAGCAGCAAGGCTCTTGCAGGTCACCTCTACGAGCAGTACTTC. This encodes CASSKALAGHLYEQYF.

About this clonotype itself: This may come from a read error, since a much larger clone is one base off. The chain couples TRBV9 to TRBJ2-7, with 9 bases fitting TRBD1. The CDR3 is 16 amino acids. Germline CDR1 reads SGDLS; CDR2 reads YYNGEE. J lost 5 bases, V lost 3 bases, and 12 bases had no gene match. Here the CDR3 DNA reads TGTGCCAGCAGCGGAGAAGGGGGACAGGGATCCCACGAGCAGTACTTC. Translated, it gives CASSGEGGQGSHEQYF.